This entry lists 27 T cell receptor beta chains sequenced from one sample in a study of T cells after yellow fever vaccination. Each CDR3 protein gets one entry after TCRdb re-called the 5' RACE reads with MiXCR. The table records 280,000 or so distinct CDR3 sequences, 8.5% to 10% of them present only once. The sample here was CD4+ T cells sorted from PBMCs, taken 5 days after the yellow fever booster vaccination. Receptors originate from a man between 18 and 35 years old who received the YFV17D yellow fever vaccine.

This clonotype was recorded at least ten times. The chain employs TRBV6-2 or TRBV6-3 and TRBJ1-1; no definite D call. CDR3 length: 12 amino acids. The V and J ends lost 6 bases and 5 bases respectively, with 10 bases between them. Germline values: CDR1 MNHEY, CDR2 SVGEGT. CDR3 DNA: TGTGCCAGCAGCTCCGGGTATACTGAAGCTTTCTTT. Residues: CASSSGYTEAFF.

The sample holds a few counts of this clonotype. The chain employs TRBV7-7 and TRBJ2-5, with 9 bases identical to TRBD1. Per the germline V gene, CDR1 is SSHAT and CDR2 is FNYEAQ (reference sequence). V gave up 1 base and J gave up 7 bases; unmatched junction bases: 10. The CDR3 runs 16 residues. The CDR3 nucleotides are TGTGCCAGCAGCTTAGTGTCTGGGGACAGGGCCGGGACCCAGTACTTC. Its protein is CASSLVSGDRAGTQYF.

There are a few counts of this clonotype. The CDR3 spells CASSPPDRGETQYF. In DNA, the CDR3 is TGTGCCAGCAGCCCACCAGATAGGGGAGAGACCCAGTACTTC. The chain employs TRBV5-6 and TRBJ2-5; D is possibly TRBD1 (5 bases). The CDR3 covers 14 residues. Looked up from germline, CDR1 is SGHDT and CDR2 is YYEEEE. Trimming pared 4 bases from V and 4 bases from J, leaving 14 bases between.

This clonotype has a handful of counts. The rearrangement uses TRBV5-4 and TRBJ1-4, with TRBD1 matching over 7 bases. J was trimmed by 3 bases and V by 3 bases; bases with no gene match: 5. The CDR3 has 15 residues. The germline V gene has CDR1 SGHNT and CDR2 YYREEE (reference sequence). CDR3 sequence (DNA): TGTGCCAGCAGCTCCCGACAGGGACCTAATGAAAAACTGTTTTTT. Translating it yields CASSSRQGPNEKLFF.

Only a few counts were recorded for this clonotype. The CDR3 is CASSYIDTQYF. CDR3 DNA sequence: TGTGCCAGCAGTTACATAGATACGCAGTATTTT. V usage is TRBV6-2 or TRBV6-3 and J usage is TRBJ2-3; no clear D. The CDR3 is made up of 11 amino acids. CDR1 is MNHEY and CDR2 is SVGEGT in the germline V gene. The V end lost 2 bases, the J end lost 5 bases, and 2 bases lay between the germline ends.

This clonotype came up a few times. In DNA form, the CDR3 reads TGTGCCACCAGTGACCCGAGGGTAGGAGGGACAGATACGCAGTATTTT. Protein sequence: CATSDPRVGGTDTQYF. The J gene is TRBJ2-3, the V gene TRBV24-1; TRBD2 is a possible D gene (6 bases). The V end was cut by 4 bases, the J end by 3 bases, with 16 bases between. This CDR3 spans 16 amino acids. CDR1 and CDR2 from the germline V gene are KGHDR and SFDVKD.

This clonotype was observed a handful of times. V usage is TRBV7-3 and J usage is TRBJ1-2; 9 nucleotides align to TRBD1. The V and J ends lost 5 bases and 8 bases, in that order; junction bases with no gene match: 9. CDR1 SGHTA and CDR2 FQGTGA come from the germline V gene. This CDR3 has 14 residues. CDR3 nucleotides: TGTGCCAGCAGCCCGGACAGGGGTTCTCGAGGCTACACCTTC. Translated: CASSPDRGSRGYTF.

This clonotype has ten or more counts. CDR3 amino acids: CASSPPGRDPNEKLFF. DNA for the CDR3: TGTGCCAGCAGCCCGCCGGGGCGAGACCCTAATGAAAAACTGTTTTTT. This chain connects TRBV7-9 to TRBJ1-4, with D perhaps matching TRBD1 (5 bases). This CDR3 has 16 amino acids. Deletions cut 5 bases from V and 3 bases from J, with 16 bases between. Germline V lookup: CDR1 SEHNR, CDR2 FQNEAQ (reference sequence).

This sequence joins TRBV4-3 and TRBJ1-6, with 10 bases fitting TRBD1. The germline gives CDR1 LGHNA, CDR2 YSLEER. The junction had 9 bases not matched to a gene; V was cut back by 6 bases and J by 7 bases. The CDR3 is made up of 16 amino acids. The CDR3 DNA is TGCGCCAGCAGTGGCGGTTTGGGACAGGGGAATTCACCCCTCCACTTT. It translates to CASSGGLGQGNSPLHF.

This clonotype was found a few times. The chain couples TRBV7-9 to TRBJ1-2; D gene uncertain. V was cut by 5 bases and J by 8 bases, with 21 bases left in between. CDR3 length: 15 residues. Germline lookup yields CDR1 SEHNR and CDR2 FQNEAQ (reference sequence). The CDR3 reads CASSTLVGRPSGYTF. The CDR3 nucleotides read TGTGCCAGCAGCACCCTCGTAGGACGGCCATCAGGCTACACCTTC. Full variable domain (missing parts from reference TRBV7-9 and TRBJ1-2): DTGVSQNPRHKITKRGQNVTFRCDPISEHNRLYWYRQTLGQGPEFLTYFQNEAQLEKSRLLSDRFSAERPKGSFSTLEIQRTEQGDSAMYLCASSTLVGRPSGYTFGSGTRLTVV.

This clonotype has at least ten counts. The gene calls are TRBV5-1 and TRBJ2-6; TRBD1 might be the D (5 bases). Trimming removed 0 bases at V and 4 bases at J, with 14 bases between. Germline lookup yields CDR1 SGHRS and CDR2 YFSETQ. The CDR3 spans 17 residues. CDR3: CASSLGDGHPGANVLTF. CDR3 sequence (DNA): TGCGCCAGCAGCTTGGGGGATGGACACCCCGGGGCCAACGTCCTGACTTTC.

This clonotype has ten or more counts. The V gene is TRBV7-9, the J gene TRBJ1-2; 8 bases fit TRBD1. CDR1 is SEHNR and CDR2 is FQNEAQ in the germline V gene (reference sequence). V lost 3 bases and J lost 0; bases outside the gene matches: 3. This CDR3 has 15 amino acids. CDR3 protein: CASSFRTGTNYGYTF. CDR3 sequence (DNA): TGTGCCAGCAGCTTCCGGACAGGGACTAACTATGGCTACACCTTC.

This rearrangement joins TRBV4-1 to TRBJ1-5; tentatively, D is TRBD1 (6 bases). The V end lost 4 bases, the J end lost 6 bases, and 13 bases lay between the germline ends. Per germline, CDR1 MGHRA and CDR2 YSYEKL. The CDR3 is 14 amino acids. CDR3 region: CASSRQGLGQPQHF. CDR3 coding DNA: TGCGCCAGCAGCCGCCAGGGGTTGGGTCAGCCCCAGCATTTT.

This clonotype occurred a few times. This chain links TRBV20-1 with TRBJ1-2; 10 bases fit TRBD1. V gave up 6 bases and J gave up 5 bases; unmatched junction bases: 9. Germline CDR1 reads DFQATT; CDR2 reads SNEGSKA (reference sequence). CDR3 length: 14 amino acids. CDR3 coding DNA: TGCAGTGCGCCCTGGGGACAGGGGTCGTATGGCTACACCTTC. Translation gives CSAPWGQGSYGYTF.

The chain uses TRBV5-1 and TRBJ2-2; D possibly matches TRBD1 or TRBD2 (5 bases each). V was pared by 4 bases and J by 4 bases, with 11 bases between. This CDR3 is built from 14 residues. In germline, CDR1 is SGHRS, CDR2 YFSETQ. The chain's CDR3 is CASSGGRATGELFF. The CDR3 DNA follows: TGCGCCAGCAGCGGAGGCAGGGCCACCGGGGAGCTGTTTTTT.

In its sample, this clonotype was seen many times. This chain connects TRBV12-3 or TRBV12-4 to TRBJ1-1; D not certain. Trimming left V 3 bases short and J 1 base short, with 6 bases between. CDR3 length: 13 amino acids. The CDR3 sequence is CASSFGRNTEAFF. The CDR3 bases are TGTGCCAGCAGTTTCGGAAGGAACACTGAAGCTTTCTTT.

The V call is TRBV12-3 or TRBV12-4, the J call TRBJ1-6; D remains ambiguous. Deletions cut 5 bases from V and 10 bases from J, with 9 bases between. This CDR3 is 12 amino acids long. The CDR3 DNA sequence: TGTGCCAGCAGTGGGGTTGAATCACCCCTCCACTTT. Translation: CASSGVESPLHF.

The rearrangement joins TRBV20-1 to TRBJ1-2; no firm D call. Germline CDR1 reads DFQATT; CDR2 reads SNEGSKA (reference sequence). Trimming shortened V by 3 bases and J by 8 bases, and 16 bases separated the two germline ends. This CDR3 has 13 amino acids. The CDR3 region has the DNA TGCAGTGCTAGTGAGGGAACCCGCGTGGGCTACACCTTC. Translated: CSASEGTRVGYTF.

This chain uses TRBV4-1 with TRBJ2-1, with 9 bases aligning to TRBD2. With V trimmed by 1 base and J by 6 bases, 13 bases remained unmatched. Germline values: CDR1 MGHRA, CDR2 YSYEKL. This CDR3 is built from 18 residues. DNA for the CDR3: TGCGCCAGCAGCCAAGCACCCCCCGGCGGGGGGGAGCCCAATGAGCAGTTCTTC. Its translation: CASSQAPPGGGEPNEQFF.

This clonotype was seen more than once but under ten times. V and J are TRBV5-1 and TRBJ2-2; 7 bases align to TRBD1. With V trimmed by 2 bases and J by 1 base, 5 bases remained unmatched. The CDR3 contains 16 residues. The germline gives CDR1 SGHRS, CDR2 YFSETQ. CDR3 sequence: CASSFTGDRNTGELFF. In nucleotides, the CDR3 is TGCGCCAGCAGCTTCACAGGGGACCGGAACACCGGGGAGCTGTTTTTT.

This clonotype was picked up a small number of times. The chain has TRBV2 and TRBJ2-1; 9 bases agree with TRBD1. This CDR3 contains 14 residues. The junction had 7 bases not matched to a gene; V was cut back by 6 bases and J by 7 bases. Looked up from germline, CDR1 is SNHLY and CDR2 is FYNNEI. CDR3 bases: TGTGCCAGCAGCCGGGACAGGGAGGTTAATGAGCAGTTCTTC. This translates into CASSRDREVNEQFF.

This clonotype appeared a few times. The chain uses TRBV5-1 and TRBJ1-2; D not resolved. The germline V gene encodes CDR1 SGHRS and CDR2 YFSETQ. CDR3 size: 15 residues. V was clipped by 4 bases and J by 8 bases, with 21 bases between them. The CDR3 nucleotides read TGCGCCAGCAGCCCGGCCGCGACCCACGCCGGAGGCTACACCTTC. Encoded protein: CASSPAATHAGGYTF.

This clonotype was seen a handful of times. The chain has TRBV7-2 and TRBJ2-5; D possibly corresponds to TRBD2 (7 bases). Deletions cut 1 base from V and 5 bases from J, with 17 bases between. Germline V gene data show CDR1 as SGHTA and CDR2 as FQGNSA. The CDR3 sequence is 16 residues long. CDR3 nucleotide sequence: TGTGCCAGCAGCTTAGTACGGGGGGCCGAATGGGAGACCCAGTACTTC. Its protein is CASSLVRGAEWETQYF.

This clonotype was detected ten times or more. This chain links TRBV27 with TRBJ2-5, with 7 positions matching TRBD1. CDR3 length: 13 amino acids. V shed 5 bases and J 4 bases; nucleotides not matched to a gene: 4. Germline CDR1 reads MNHEY; CDR2 reads SMNVEV (reference sequence). The CDR3: CASSPRGRETQYF. CDR3 coding DNA: TGTGCCAGCAGTCCCAGGGGGAGAGAGACCCAGTACTTC.

This sequence joins TRBV5-1 and TRBJ1-2; D unclear. V shed 4 bases and J shed 8 bases, with 15 bases lying between them. There are 13 residues in the CDR3. Germline V lookup: CDR1 SGHRS, CDR2 YFSETQ. The CDR3 DNA is TGCGCCAGCAGCGAGGAGTTTTCCTACGGCTACACCTTC. Its protein is CASSEEFSYGYTF.

This clonotype was found a few times. The CDR3 region has the DNA TGTGCCAGCAGCCCTAACACGTACACCATATATTTT. It codes for CASSPNTYTIYF. The chain has TRBV7-9 and TRBJ1-3, with no clear D. The germline CDR1 and CDR2 sequences are SEHNR and FQNEAQ (reference sequence). The CDR3 extends over 12 amino acids. V gave up 5 bases and J gave up 8 bases, with 10 bases separating them.

This clonotype was seen ten or more times. The CDR3 loop reads CASRSTRQGDSGTEAFF. The DNA of the CDR3 is TGTGCCAGCAGATCAACTCGACAGGGAGATTCGGGCACTGAAGCTTTCTTT. This sequence joins TRBV28 and TRBJ1-1; TRBD1 agrees at 7 bases. CDR1 is MDHEN and CDR2 is SYDVKM in the germline V gene. The CDR3 covers 17 residues. With V trimmed by 6 bases and J by 4 bases, 17 bases remained unmatched.